The present TCR beta chain was sequenced within a study of T cells in Graves' hyperthyroidism and ophthalmopathy. In this sample, this clonotype turned up many times. RNA transcripts were the template for amplifying TCR beta CDR3 regions. First-round RT-PCR with HTBI primers amplified the TCR CDR3 region. TCRdb called the multiplex PCR reads again in MiXCR, with one record for every CDR3 protein. The table has roughly 510,000 distinct CDR3 sequences, 46% seen once; the top ten hold around two fifths. Trimming shortened V by 7 bases and J by 4 bases, and 11 bases separated the two germline ends. Germline values: CDR1 SGHDT, CDR2 YYEEEE. CDR3 length equals 12 residues.

Sequencing used peripheral blood or thyroid tissue (not recorded which). The chain joins TRBV5-6 to TRBJ1-1; no reliable D call. The receptor was isolated from an adult woman with Graves' disease, either hyperthyroidism or ophthalmopathy (not recorded which). In DNA, the CDR3 is TGTGCCAGCGGCGACCCGTTCACTGAAGCTTTCTTT. Protein: CASGDPFTEAFF. The variable domain in full, completed from reference TRBV5-6 and TRBJ1-1, reads DAGVTQSPTHLIKTRGQQVTLRCSPKSGHDTVSWYQQALGQGPQFIFQYYEEEERQRGNFPDRFSGHQFPNYSSELNVNALLLGDSALYLCASGDPFTEAFFGQGTRLTVV.